This TCR beta chain was observed in a study of T cell responses to AZD1222 COVID-19 vaccine. Regarding this clone: The antigen remains undetermined.

This CDR3 is built from 14 residues. Germline-derived CDR1 and CDR2 are MNHEY and SVGAGI. V was pared by 5 bases and J by 7 bases, with 10 bases of the junction left unmatched. Only in-frame clones appear in the TCRdb table, and some are missing; sequencing was by immunoSEQ multiplex PCR. Here the sample spans fewer than 130,000 clones, 92% being singletons. General study results and limits: Donors, mostly white British, included more females; clonal diversity was possibly underestimated. Spike was spanned by vaccine-associated CD4 TCRs, with dominance at 160-218 and 743-854.

The origin of this receptor is an adult in good health. The rearrangement links TRBV6-5 to TRBJ1-1; 7 bases match TRBD1. The sample in question was peripheral blood, obtained on day 0 of AZD1222 vaccination. DNA of the CDR3: TGTGCCAGCAGTACAGACAGGGTGGTTGGTGAAGCTTTCTTT. Its protein product is CASSTDRVVGEAFF.